The 12 T cell receptor beta chains reported below all come from one sample, sequenced in a study of shared T cell receptors in the human thymus. Using immunoSEQ multiplex PCR, the repertoire was profiled, and TCRdb retains in-frame clones only, with some absent. Here the sample spans 450,000 to 650,000 clones, 75% to 80% being singletons. The same sample was also studied in work on human thymus T cells.

The specimen was thymocytes. These receptors came from a boy in the first two years of life with a congenital heart defect.

The rearrangement joins TRBV7-2 to TRBJ2-7; 12 nucleotides agree with TRBD2. V trimming: 7 bases; J trimming: 4 bases; junction bases outside the gene matches: 5. Per germline, CDR1 SGHTA and CDR2 FQGNSA. The CDR3 contains 14 residues. The chain's CDR3 is CASTPGLAGYEQYF. The CDR3 DNA reads TGTGCCAGCACCCCAGGACTAGCGGGATACGAGCAGTACTTC.

The chain joins TRBV5-6 to TRBJ1-5; D remains ambiguous. Trimming removed 4 bases from V and 6 bases from J, with 14 bases in between. The CDR3 extends over 14 amino acids. The germline CDR1 and CDR2 sequences are SGHDT and YYEEEE. The CDR3 is CASSRRGIGQPQHF. As DNA, the CDR3 is TGTGCCAGCAGCCGACGGGGTATCGGTCAGCCCCAGCATTTT.

Written as DNA, the CDR3 is TGTGCCAGCTCACTAATAACAGGGGTCCCCTGCGAGCAGTACTTC. This translates into CASSLITGVPCEQYF. The chain combines TRBV18 with TRBJ2-7, with 7 nucleotides matching TRBD1. V lost 4 bases, J lost 6 bases, and 12 bases stayed unmatched. This CDR3 is 15 amino acids long. Germline lookup yields CDR1 KGHSH and CDR2 LQKENI.

The chain links TRBV27 to TRBJ2-5, with TRBD2 matching 14 bases. With the DNA end fitting TRBJ2-7 better, the J assignment may be wrong. Germline lookup yields CDR1 MNHEY and CDR2 SMNVEV (reference sequence). The CDR3 consists of 14 residues. The CDR3 here is CASSRTSGRYEQYF. DNA of the CDR3: TGTGCCAGCAGCCGGACTAGCGGGAGGTACGAGCAGTACTTC.

This clone is a singleton in its sample. The V and J genes are TRBV6-6 and TRBJ2-1, with 12 bases that match TRBD1. V lost 8 bases and J lost 0; bases outside the gene matches: 2. The germline gives CDR1 MNHNY, CDR2 SVGAGI (reference sequence). The CDR3 length is 15 residues. The CDR3 DNA reads TGTGCCAGCGGGACAGGGGGCTTCTCCTACAATGAGCAGTTCTTC. This sequence encodes CASGTGGFSYNEQFF.

The chain carries TRBV27 and TRBJ1-1, with TRBD1 matching 9 bases. Germline trimming cut 3 bases from V and 6 bases from J; bases unmatched to any gene: 8. The CDR3 runs to 15 residues. Germline V CDR1 and CDR2: MNHEY, SMNVEV (reference sequence). CDR3 protein: CASSFSPGQGSEAFF. The CDR3 nucleotides read TGTGCCAGCAGTTTCTCCCCGGGACAGGGATCTGAAGCTTTCTTT.

The V gene is TRBV30, the J gene TRBJ2-2, with 7 positions matching TRBD1. The CDR3 runs to 14 residues. V trimming: 4 bases; J trimming: 0 bases; junction bases outside the gene matches: 2. The germline CDR1 and CDR2 sequences are GTSNPN and SVGIG (reference sequence). Written as DNA, the CDR3 is TGTGCCTGGAACAGGGGCCCGAACACCGGGGAGCTGTTTTTT. It is translated as CAWNRGPNTGELFF.

The chain employs TRBV27 and TRBJ2-1; the match to TRBD2 covers 9 bases. In germline, CDR1 is MNHEY, CDR2 SMNVEV (reference sequence). The CDR3 extends over 14 amino acids. The trim removed 7 bases at V and 9 bases at J, leaving 10 bases unmatched. The CDR3 DNA follows: TGTGCCAGCACCGGGGCGGGAGGGCCGGGTGAGCAGTTCTTC. The encoded protein is CASTGAGGPGEQFF.

The table lists this clone with a few counts. This rearrangement joins TRBV30 to TRBJ2-7; TRBD2 is a possible D gene (6 bases). V lost 2 bases and J 3 bases, leaving 20 bases between the germline ends. This CDR3 has 16 amino acids. CDR1 is GTSNPN, CDR2 SVGIG, per germline (reference sequence). In nucleotides, the CDR3 is TGTGCCTGGAGTTCCGTCTCAGGGAGGATCAGCTACGAGCAGTACTTC. Residues: CAWSSVSGRISYEQYF. Looking up the rest from reference TRBV30 and TRBJ2-7 gives the full variable domain: SQTIHQWPATLVQPVGSPLSLECTVEGTSNPNLYWYRQAAGRGLQLLFYSVGIGQISSEVPQNLSASRPQDRQFILSSKKLLLSDSGFYLCAWSSVSGRISYEQYFGPGTRLTVT.

V gene TRBV7-2 combines with J gene TRBJ2-7, with 7 bases aligning to TRBD1. This CDR3 spans 12 amino acids. CDR1 is SGHTA, CDR2 FQGNSA, per germline. J lost 5 bases, V lost 4 bases, and 2 bases had no gene match. DNA for the CDR3: TGTGCCAGCAGCTCTACAGGGGACGAGCAGTACTTC. It is translated as CASSSTGDEQYF.

This clone appeared a single time. The genes are TRBV9 and TRBJ2-1; possibly TRBD1 for D (6 bases). The CDR3 contains 17 residues. Germline values: CDR1 SGDLS, CDR2 YYNGEE. Trimming took off 3 bases at V and 4 bases at J, with 20 bases between the two ends. The CDR3 protein is CASSARWEQGPYNEQFF. For the CDR3, the DNA is TGTGCCAGCAGCGCCCGATGGGAACAGGGTCCTTACAATGAGCAGTTCTTC.

The chain is built from TRBV23-1 and TRBJ2-1; no clear D. TRBV23-1 has ORF status, its function being uncertain. The length of the CDR3 is 13 residues. Trimming took off 11 bases at V and 2 bases at J, with 13 bases between the two ends. Here the CDR3 DNA reads TGCGCCCCTGCAGGAAAAACCTACAATGAGCAGTTCTTC. Its protein product is CAPAGKTYNEQFF.